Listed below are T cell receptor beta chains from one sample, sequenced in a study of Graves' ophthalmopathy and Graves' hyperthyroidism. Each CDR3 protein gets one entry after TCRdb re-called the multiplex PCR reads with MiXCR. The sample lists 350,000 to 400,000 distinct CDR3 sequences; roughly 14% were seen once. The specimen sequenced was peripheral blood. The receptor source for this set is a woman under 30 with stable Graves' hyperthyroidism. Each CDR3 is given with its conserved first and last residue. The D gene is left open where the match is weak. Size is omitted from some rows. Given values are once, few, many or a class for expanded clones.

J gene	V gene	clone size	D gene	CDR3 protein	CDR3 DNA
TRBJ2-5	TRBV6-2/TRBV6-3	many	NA	CASSLPEVETQYF	TGTGCCAGCAGCCTCCCGGAGGTGGAGACCCAGTACTTC
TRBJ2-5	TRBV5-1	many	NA	CASSLDLLETQYF	TGCGCCAGCAGCTTGGACCTTTTAGAGACCCAGTACTTC
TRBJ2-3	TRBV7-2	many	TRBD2	CASRVAGDTQYF	TGTGCCAGCAGGGTAGCGGGGGATACGCAGTATTTT
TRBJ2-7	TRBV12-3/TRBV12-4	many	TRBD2	CASSAGASSSYEQYF	TGTGCCAGCAGTGCGGGAGCCTCGAGCTCCTACGAGCAGTACTTC
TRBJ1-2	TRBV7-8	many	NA	CASSLDSRGGGYTF	TGTGCCAGCAGCTTAGACTCCAGGGGAGGCGGCTACACCTTC
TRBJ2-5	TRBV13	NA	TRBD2	CASSRGVGTQYF	TGTGCCAGCAGCCGGGGGGTCGGGACCCAGTACTTC
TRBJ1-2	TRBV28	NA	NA	CASEATGKGDGYTF	TGTGCCAGTGAGGCCACAGGGAAAGGGGATGGCTACACCTTC
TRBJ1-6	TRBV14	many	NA	CASSQYILGSSSYNSPLHF	TGTGCCAGCAGCCAATACATTCTAGGGTCGAGCTCCTATAATTCACCCCTCCACTTT
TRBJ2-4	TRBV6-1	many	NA	CASRLIDSIQYF	TGTGCCAGCAGACTAATTGACAGCATTCAGTACTTC
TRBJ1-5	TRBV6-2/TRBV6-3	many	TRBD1	CASSWGTENQPQHF	TGTGCCAGCAGTTGGGGGACAGAGAATCAGCCCCAGCATTTT
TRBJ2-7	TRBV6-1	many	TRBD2	CASRPGLGRYEQYF	TGTGCCAGCAGACCCGGACTAGGAAGATACGAGCAGTACTTC
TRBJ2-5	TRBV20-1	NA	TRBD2	CSARDRTWLGSGTETQYF	TGCAGTGCTAGAGATCGGACTTGGCTGGGCAGCGGGACGGAGACCCAGTACTTC
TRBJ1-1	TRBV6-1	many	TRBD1	CASSELDRATEAFF	TGTGCCAGCAGCGAACTTGACAGGGCGACTGAAGCTTTCTTT
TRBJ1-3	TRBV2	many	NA	CASSQYNSGNTIYF	TGTGCCAGCAGCCAATATAACTCTGGAAACACCATATATTTT
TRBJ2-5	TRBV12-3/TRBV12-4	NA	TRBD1	CASTPHGQGQWTQYF	TGTGCCAGCACTCCACATGGACAGGGCCAGTGGACCCAGTACTTC
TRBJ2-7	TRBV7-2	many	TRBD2	CAIKTSEGYEQYF	TGTGCCATCAAAACTAGCGAGGGGTACGAGCAGTACTTC
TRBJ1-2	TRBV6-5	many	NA	CASASYVGTPYGYTF	TGTGCCAGCGCCAGTTATGTTGGGACACCCTATGGCTACACCTTC
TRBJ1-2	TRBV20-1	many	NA	CSARDGHLYGYTF	TGCAGTGCTAGAGATGGGCACCTCTATGGCTACACCTTC
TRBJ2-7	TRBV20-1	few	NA	CSATLLGNEQYF	TGCAGTGCTACTCTCCTGGGAAACGAGCAGTACTTC
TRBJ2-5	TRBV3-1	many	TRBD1	CASSPLGQGETQYF	TGTGCCAGCAGCCCGCTCGGACAGGGGGAGACCCAGTACTTC
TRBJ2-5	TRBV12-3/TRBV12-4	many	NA	CASTPQVGETQYF	TGTGCCAGCACCCCTCAGGTGGGGGAGACCCAGTACTTC
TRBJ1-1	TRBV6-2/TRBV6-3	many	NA	CASSYRASSEAFF	TGTGCCAGCAGTTACAGGGCCAGCAGTGAAGCTTTCTTT
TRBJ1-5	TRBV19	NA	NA	CASLDRPYSNQPQHF	TGTGCCAGTCTCGACAGGCCCTATAGCAATCAGCCCCAGCATTTT